The present T cell receptor (beta chain) was sequenced within a study of blood T cell repertoires in COVID-19. Study at large: Sources were T cells, B-cell-depleted T cells, or PBMCs; the material itself was cDNA or gDNA.

Trimming removed 0 bases at V and 1 base at J, with 4 bases between. Germline loops: CDR1 SNHLY, CDR2 FYNNEI. The CDR3 is 13 amino acids. Which cohort a participant joined came from the clinical history participants gave. Method: immunoSEQ multiplex PCR; TCRdb's copy keeps in-frame clones and lacks some. The data show a few hundred thousand clones, with less than 95% seen just once and about 0.6% held by the top ten. Sequenced: PBMCs or T cells enriched from blood (not recorded which). This sequence was found in a man between 18 and 35 years old who had recovered from COVID-19. The J gene is TRBJ2-7, the V gene TRBV2; D ambiguous. In nucleotides, the CDR3 is TGTGCCAGCAGTGAAGCAGCTTCCTACGAGCAGTACTTC. Translation: CASSEAASYEQYF.